This T cell receptor beta chain stems from a study of T-cell reconstitution after alpha-beta-depleted transplantation in children. Study-wide results and caveats: There were some patients whose high TCRbeta diversity at day 60 came from surviving recipient T cells and thymic progenitors. Diversity and T-cell counts at one year after transplant derived mostly from new T cells.

This clonotype was picked up a small number of times. Its antigen remains unknown. A TCRbeta library incorporating unique molecular identifiers was prepared. One entry per CDR3 protein results from TCRdb running MiXCR on the PCR reads. Among about 300,000 distinct CDR3 sequences listed, over 9.5% were seen once. Germline assignment: CDR1 DFQATT and CDR2 SNEGSKA (reference sequence). This CDR3 region has 14 residues. The V and J ends lost 4 bases and 1 base respectively, with 13 bases between them. The rearrangement uses TRBV20-1 and TRBJ2-5, with D possibly being TRBD1 (7 bases). The clonotype originates from a boy younger than two with acute myeloid leukemia, due to receive a stem cell transplant. The sequencing used PBMCs, collected before TCRalphabeta/CD19-depleted stem cell transplant. The CDR3 sequence is CSATEGAIQETQYF. Written as DNA, the CDR3 is TGCAGTGCTACGGAGGGGGCCATCCAAGAGACCCAGTACTTC.